This T cell receptor beta chain was sequenced in a study of blood T cell repertoires in COVID-19. About the study: Samples came from the United States, Italy and Spain, spanning acute and convalescent COVID-19.

The CDR3 consists of 13 residues. Germline CDR1 and CDR2: MNHNY and SVGAGI (reference sequence). The V gene lost 4 bases and the J gene lost 3 bases, with 7 bases spanning the gap. This clone was recorded only once. In the source study's methods: Researchers report that nucleated cell counts were estimated from reference gene primer amplification. The data were produced by immunoSEQ multiplex PCR, yet TCRdb's version contains in-frame clones alone and is incomplete. V, J and clone size are those of that table, while D and trimming were read from the DNA. The sample consists of 80,000 to 100,000 clones, 70% to 90% of them appearing once.

This receptor was identified in a woman of 80 years or more with acute or convalescent COVID-19. The sequenced sample was peripheral blood. V and J are TRBV6-6 and TRBJ1-5; D is unresolved. The CDR3 nucleotides read TGTGCCAGCAGTTCTGAGTTCAATCAGCCCCAGCATTTT. This codes for CASSSEFNQPQHF.